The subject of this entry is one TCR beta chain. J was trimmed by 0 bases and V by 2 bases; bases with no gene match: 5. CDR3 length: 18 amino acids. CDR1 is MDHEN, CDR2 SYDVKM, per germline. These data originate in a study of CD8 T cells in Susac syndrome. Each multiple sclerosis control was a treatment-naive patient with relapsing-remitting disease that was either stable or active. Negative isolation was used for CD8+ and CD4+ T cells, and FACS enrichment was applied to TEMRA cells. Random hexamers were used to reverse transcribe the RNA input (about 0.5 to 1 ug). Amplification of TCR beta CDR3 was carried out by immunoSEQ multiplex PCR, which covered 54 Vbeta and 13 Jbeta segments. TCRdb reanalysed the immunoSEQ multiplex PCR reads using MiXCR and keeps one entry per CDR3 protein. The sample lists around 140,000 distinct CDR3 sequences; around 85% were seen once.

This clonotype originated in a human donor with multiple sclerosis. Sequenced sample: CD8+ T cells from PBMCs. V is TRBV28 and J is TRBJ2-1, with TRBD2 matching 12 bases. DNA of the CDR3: TGTGCCAGCAGTTTAGACCTAGCGGGGGGGACCTCCTACAATGAGCAGTTCTTC. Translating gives CASSLDLAGGTSYNEQFF.